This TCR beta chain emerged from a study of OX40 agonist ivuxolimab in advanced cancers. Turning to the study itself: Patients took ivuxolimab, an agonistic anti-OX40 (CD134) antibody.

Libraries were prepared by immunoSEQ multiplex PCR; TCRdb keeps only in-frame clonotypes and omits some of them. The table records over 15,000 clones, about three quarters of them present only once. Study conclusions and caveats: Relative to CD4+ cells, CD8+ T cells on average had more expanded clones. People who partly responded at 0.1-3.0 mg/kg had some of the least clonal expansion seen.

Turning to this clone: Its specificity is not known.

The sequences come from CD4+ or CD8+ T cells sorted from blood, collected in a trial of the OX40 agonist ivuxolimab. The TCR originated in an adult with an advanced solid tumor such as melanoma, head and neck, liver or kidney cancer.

The CDR3 loop reads CASSLRQGYEQYF. In DNA, the CDR3 is TGTGCCAGCAGCTTACGACAGGGGTACGAGCAGTACTTC. The V and J genes are TRBV7-8 and TRBJ2-7, with 8 nucleotides matching TRBD1. The germline CDR1 and CDR2 sequences are SGHVS and FQNEAQ. V lost 2 bases to trimming and J lost 4 bases; unmatched junction nucleotides: 1. This CDR3 comprises 13 residues.